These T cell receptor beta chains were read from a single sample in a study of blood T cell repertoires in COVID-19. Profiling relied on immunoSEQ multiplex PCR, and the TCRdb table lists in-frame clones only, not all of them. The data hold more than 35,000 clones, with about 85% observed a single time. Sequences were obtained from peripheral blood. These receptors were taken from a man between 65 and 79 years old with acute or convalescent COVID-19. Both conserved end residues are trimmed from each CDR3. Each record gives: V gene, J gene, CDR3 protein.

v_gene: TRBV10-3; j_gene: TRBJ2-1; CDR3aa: AISESGGTGGAGEQF
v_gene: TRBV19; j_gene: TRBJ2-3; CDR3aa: ASSTPGLSGTQY
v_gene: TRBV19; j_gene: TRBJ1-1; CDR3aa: AVDRGGSWTEAF
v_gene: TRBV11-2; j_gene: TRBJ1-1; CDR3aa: ASSGRTGMNTEAF
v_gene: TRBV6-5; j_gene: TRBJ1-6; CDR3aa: ASSDSGGYSPLH
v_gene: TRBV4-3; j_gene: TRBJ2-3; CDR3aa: ASSLSGFSTDTQY
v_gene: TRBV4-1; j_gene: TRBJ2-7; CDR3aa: ASSPWGPWG
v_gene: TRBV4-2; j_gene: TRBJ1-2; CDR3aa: ASSQVSDIYGYT
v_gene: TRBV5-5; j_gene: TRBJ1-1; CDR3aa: ASSLDSLNTEAF
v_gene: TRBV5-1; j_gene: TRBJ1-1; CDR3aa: ASSLGTQGAHGAF
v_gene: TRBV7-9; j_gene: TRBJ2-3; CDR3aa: ASSPPGQVTDTQY
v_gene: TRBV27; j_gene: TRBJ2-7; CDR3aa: ASSLLRGSYEQY
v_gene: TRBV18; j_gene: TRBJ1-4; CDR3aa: ASSVEEDEKLF
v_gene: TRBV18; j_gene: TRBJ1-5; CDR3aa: ASSPKNQGSNQPQH
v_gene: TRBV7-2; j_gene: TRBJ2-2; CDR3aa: ASSLAVAANTGELF
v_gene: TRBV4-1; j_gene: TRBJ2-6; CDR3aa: ASSQESQAGANVLT
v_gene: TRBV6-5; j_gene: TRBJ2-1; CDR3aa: ASSPSGRGNEQF
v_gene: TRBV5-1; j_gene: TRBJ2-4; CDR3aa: ASNIRPGGMSAKNIQY
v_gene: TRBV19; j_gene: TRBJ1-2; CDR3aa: ASSTGQGGNGYT
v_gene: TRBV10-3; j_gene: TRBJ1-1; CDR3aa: AIRPGMNTEAF
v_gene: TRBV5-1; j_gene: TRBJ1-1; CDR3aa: ASSLGQGMNTEAF
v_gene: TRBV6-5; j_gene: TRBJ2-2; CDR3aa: ASRQGHGELF
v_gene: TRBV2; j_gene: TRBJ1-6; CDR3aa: ASTEGNSPLH
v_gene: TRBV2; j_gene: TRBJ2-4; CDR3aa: AGQGSGVNIQY
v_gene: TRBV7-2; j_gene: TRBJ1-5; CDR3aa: ASSSRGYSNQPQH
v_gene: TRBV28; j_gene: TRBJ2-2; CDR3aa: ASRAGTGDTGELF
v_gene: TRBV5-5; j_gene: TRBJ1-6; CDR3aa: ASSWGQGTYNSPLH
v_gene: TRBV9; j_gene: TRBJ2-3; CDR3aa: ASSVTRSTDTQY
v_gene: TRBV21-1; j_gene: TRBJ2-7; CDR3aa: ASTWRRNTISYEQY
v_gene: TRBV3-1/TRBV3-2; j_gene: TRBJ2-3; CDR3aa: ASRESSTDTQY
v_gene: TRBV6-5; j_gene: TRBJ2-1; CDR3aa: ASGDPGLENEQF
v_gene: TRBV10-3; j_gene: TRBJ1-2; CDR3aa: AISPGEQYYGYT
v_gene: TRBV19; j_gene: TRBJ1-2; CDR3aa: ASSQQGNGYT
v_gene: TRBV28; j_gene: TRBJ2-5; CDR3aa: ASSLNTGAAQETQY
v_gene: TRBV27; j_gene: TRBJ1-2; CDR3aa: ASSLSGQGYGYT
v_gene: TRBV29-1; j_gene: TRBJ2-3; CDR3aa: SVEDPQRESTDTQY
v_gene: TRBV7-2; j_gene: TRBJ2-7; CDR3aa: ASSFAAGGPSEQY
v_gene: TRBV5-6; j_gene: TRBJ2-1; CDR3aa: ASSSVAGLSYNEQF
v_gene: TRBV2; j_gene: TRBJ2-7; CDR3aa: ASTRQGTYEQY
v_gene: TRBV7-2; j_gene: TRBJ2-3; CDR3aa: ASSLGASPDTQY
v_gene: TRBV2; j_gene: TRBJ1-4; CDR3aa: ASRSQGDEKLF
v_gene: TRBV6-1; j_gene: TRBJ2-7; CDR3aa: ASSEVGPSGRAGEQY
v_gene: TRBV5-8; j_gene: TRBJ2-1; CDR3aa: ASSLSRHNEQF
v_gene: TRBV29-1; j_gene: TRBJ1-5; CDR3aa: SVQGSGSNQPQH
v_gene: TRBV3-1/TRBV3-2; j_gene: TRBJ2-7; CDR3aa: ASSNFRQGAYEQY
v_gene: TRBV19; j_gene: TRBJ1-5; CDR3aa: ASSIPGAQPQH
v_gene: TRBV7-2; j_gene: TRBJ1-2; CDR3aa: ASSLVGTDLFYGYT